Following are 11 T cell receptor beta chains from one sample sequenced in a study of cytomegalovirus exposure and HLA in healthy donors. The primer mix had 60 Vbeta and 13 Jbeta primers. Only in-frame clones appear in the TCRdb table, and some are missing; sequencing was by immunoSEQ multiplex PCR. The data show 110,000 to 150,000 clones, with over 75% seen just once and less than 1.5% held by the top ten. Sequenced input: PBMCs. All receptors come from a female donor in good health and CMV-seronegative.

The sample holds one count of this clone. The chain employs TRBV7-8 and TRBJ1-5; maybe TRBD1 (6 bases). This CDR3 spans 17 amino acids. Trimming took 2 bases from V and 1 from J, leaving 15 bases between them. In germline, CDR1 is SGHVS, CDR2 FQNEAQ. The CDR3 DNA sequence: TGTGCCAGCAGCTTAAGAGGGGGGGGGATAAGCAATCAGCCCCAGCATTTT. It yields the protein CASSLRGGGISNQPQHF.

The CDR3 protein is CASSGGLSVSGANVLTF. CDR3 coding DNA: TGCGCCAGCAGCGGTGGACTATCGGTCTCTGGGGCCAACGTCCTGACTTTC. The chain carries TRBV5-1 and TRBJ2-6, with D possibly TRBD2 on 6 matching bases. Trimming took 4 bases from V and 0 from J, leaving 14 bases between them. The germline CDR1 and CDR2 sequences are SGHRS and YFSETQ. This CDR3 spans 17 amino acids. Full variable domain (missing parts from reference TRBV5-1 and TRBJ2-6): KAGVTQTPRYLIKTRGQQVTLSCSPISGHRSVSWYQQTPGQGLQFLFEYFSETQRNKGNFPGRFSGRQFSNSRSEMNVSTLELGDSALYLCASSGGLSVSGANVLTFGAGSRLTVL.

A single count supports this clone. V and J are TRBV21-1 and TRBJ2-5; the listed D gene, TRBD1, was not tested against the DNA. TRBV21-1 is designated a pseudogene. This CDR3 has 11 amino acids. The CDR3 DNA is TGTGCCAGCACCTACGTAGAGGGGGAATACTTC. It is translated as CASTYVEGEYF.

The rearrangement uses TRBV30 and TRBJ2-3; 8 nucleotides match TRBD2. The CDR3 is made up of 14 amino acids. J was trimmed by 6 bases and V by 2 bases; bases with no gene match: 7. Germline V gene data show CDR1 as GTSNPN and CDR2 as SVGIG (reference sequence). CDR3 nucleotides: TGTGCCTGGAGTATAAGCGGGAGTAGGGATACGCAGTATTTT. Translated: CAWSISGSRDTQYF.

The genes are TRBV30 and TRBJ1-3, with a weak D call TRBD1 (6 bases). The germline V gene encodes CDR1 GTSNPN and CDR2 SVGIG (reference sequence). This CDR3 contains 14 residues. The V and J ends lost 8 bases and 0 bases respectively, with 14 bases between them. Here the CDR3 reads CAGDRSYSGNTIYF. The CDR3 coding sequence is TGTGCCGGTGACAGGAGTTACTCTGGAAACACCATATATTTT.

This chain joins TRBV18 and TRBJ2-1; D gene uncertain. Trimming removed 0 bases at V and 7 bases at J, with 7 bases between. CDR1 is KGHSH and CDR2 is LQKENI in the germline V gene. This CDR3 spans 13 amino acids. CDR3 sequence reads: CASSPPGLNEQFF. Here the CDR3 DNA reads TGTGCCAGCTCACCACCGGGCCTGAATGAGCAGTTCTTC.

The genes are TRBV19 and TRBJ1-5; TRBD1 might be the D (6 bases). CDR1 is LNHDA and CDR2 is SQIVND in the germline V gene (reference sequence). V was shortened by 7 bases and J by 7 bases, with 14 bases between the two germline ends. This CDR3 is built from 13 residues. The chain's CDR3 is CASNEGVHQPQHF. The CDR3 DNA reads as TGTGCCAGTAACGAGGGGGTTCACCAGCCCCAGCATTTT.

V is TRBV5-1 and J is TRBJ2-7; the match to TRBD2 covers 8 bases. The CDR3 length is 16 residues. The trim removed 1 base at V and 2 bases at J, leaving 8 bases unmatched. Germline V lookup: CDR1 SGHRS, CDR2 YFSETQ. DNA for the CDR3: TGCGCCAGCAGCTTGAAGAGCGGGAGTACCCCCTACGAGCAGTACTTC. This encodes CASSLKSGSTPYEQYF.

The CDR3 nucleotides are TGTGCCAGCAGCTCTTGGGGGGACTACAGACCCTACAATGAGCAGTTCTTC. It specifies CASSSWGDYRPYNEQFF. The chain is built from TRBV7-8 and TRBJ2-1; 7 nucleotides line up with TRBD2. CDR1 SGHVS and CDR2 FQNEAQ come from the germline V gene. The CDR3 loop spans 17 amino acids. V shed 4 bases and J 2 bases; nucleotides not matched to a gene: 11.

The V and J genes are TRBV9 and TRBJ1-2; no firm D call. The CDR3 is 16 residues long. V lost 3 bases and J lost 4, with 19 bases in between. Germline assignment: CDR1 SGDLS and CDR2 YYNGEE. CDR3 bases: TGTGCCAGCAGCGCCGTACCACACGAGACTTCCTATGGCTACACCTTC. It is translated as CASSAVPHETSYGYTF.

Here the CDR3 reads CASSEDPFGGALTGELFF. DNA for the CDR3: TGTGCCAGCAGTGAAGACCCTTTTGGTGGGGCGTTGACCGGGGAGCTGTTTTTT. The chain has TRBV6-1 and TRBJ2-2; TRBD1 might be the D (5 bases). Germline CDR1 is MNHNS and CDR2 is SASEGT. The CDR3 totals 18 residues. V was clipped by 1 base and J by 5 bases, with 20 bases between them.